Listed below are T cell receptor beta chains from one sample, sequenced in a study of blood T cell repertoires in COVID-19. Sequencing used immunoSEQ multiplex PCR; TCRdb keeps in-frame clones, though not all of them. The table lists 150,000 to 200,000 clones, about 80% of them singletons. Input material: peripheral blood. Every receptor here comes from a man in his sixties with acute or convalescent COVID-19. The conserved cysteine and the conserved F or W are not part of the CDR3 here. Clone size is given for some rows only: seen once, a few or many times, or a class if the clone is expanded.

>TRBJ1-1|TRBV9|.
ASSETWGAEAF
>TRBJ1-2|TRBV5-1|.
ASSSLQVNLGYT
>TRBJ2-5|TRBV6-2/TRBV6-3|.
ASSSGTVEETQY
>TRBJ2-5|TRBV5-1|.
ASSLIGRVNQETQY
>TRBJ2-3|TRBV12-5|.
ASGLERTGIADTQY
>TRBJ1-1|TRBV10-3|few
AIRDRTGGTEAF
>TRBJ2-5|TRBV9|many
ASSVRTSGGTQY
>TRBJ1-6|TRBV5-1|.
ASSLGGDSYNSPLH
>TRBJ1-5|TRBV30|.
AWSVGRDSRSNQPQH
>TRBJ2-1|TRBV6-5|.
ASSYRGQYNEQF
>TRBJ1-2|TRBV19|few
ASSIDSTATAGYT
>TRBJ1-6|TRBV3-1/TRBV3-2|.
ASSQDWRSPLH
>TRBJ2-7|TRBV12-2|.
ASRLGGPNEQY
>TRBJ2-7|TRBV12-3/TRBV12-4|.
ASSSVSPGEQY
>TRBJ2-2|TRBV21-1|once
ASNALGQDTNTGELF
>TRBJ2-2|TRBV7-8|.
ASSLDFFGQGEAGELF
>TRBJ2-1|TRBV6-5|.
ASSYSSVAYNEQF
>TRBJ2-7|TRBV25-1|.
ASKSTGQGSEQY
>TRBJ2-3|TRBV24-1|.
ATSDFRVSDTQY
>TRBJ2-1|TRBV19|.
ASSLSSGGADEQF